This TCR beta chain was recovered during a study of blood T cell repertoires in COVID-19. V shed 0 bases and J shed 0 bases, with 9 bases lying between them. The CDR3 sequence is 15 residues long. The germline V gene encodes CDR1 SGHNT and CDR2 YYREEE (reference sequence). Clones were sequenced by immunoSEQ multiplex PCR, and TCRdb holds only the in-frame ones, with some missing. Found here are more than 85,000 clones, roughly 92% of them singletons; the top ten hold 1.9%. V and J are TRBV5-4 and TRBJ2-5; D is unclear. The sequenced material came from peripheral blood. The source is a woman aged 45 to 65 with COVID-19, enrolled during active disease. This CDR3 reads CASSLGLQYQETQYF. The CDR3 DNA reads as TGTGCCAGCAGCTTGGGACTCCAGTACCAAGAGACCCAGTACTTC.